These 20 T cell receptor beta chains were all obtained from the same sample, sequenced in a study of T-cell reconstitution after alpha-beta-depleted transplantation in children. Preparation of the TCRbeta library used unique molecular identifiers. MiXCR, applied by TCRdb to the PCR reads, yields one record per CDR3 protein. The sample yields a few hundred thousand distinct CDR3 sequences, about a tenth seen once. The sample here was PBMCs from the stem cell graft donor, taken from the stem cell graft. The receptors derive from a human donor who donated a stem cell graft to a child with acute lymphoblastic leukemia.

This clonotype was seen repeatedly, ten times or more. V and J are TRBV11-2 and TRBJ1-1; 8 bases are a match to TRBD1. The CDR3 sequence is 15 residues long. Trimming cost V 5 bases and J 7 bases; bases outside gene matches: 12. Germline V gene data show CDR1 as SGHAT and CDR2 as FQNNGV. The CDR3 region has the DNA TGTGCCAGCAGCCCCCGGACAGGGCGGGGGGGTGAAGCTTTCTTT. Protein product: CASSPRTGRGGEAFF.

This chain joins TRBV12-3 or TRBV12-4 and TRBJ1-2; 9 positions match TRBD1. The ends lost 6 bases at V and 3 bases at J; junction bases unmatched: 5. The length of the CDR3 is 14 residues. Written as DNA, the CDR3 is TGTGCCAGCAGCTCCGGGACAGGGTACTATGGCTACACCTTC. It codes for CASSSGTGYYGYTF.

This clonotype was detected only a few times. The chain combines TRBV10-3 with TRBJ1-5, with D perhaps TRBD1 (6 bases). Germline CDR1 is ENHRY and CDR2 is SYGVKD. V dropped 5 bases and J dropped 1 base, with 18 bases sitting between them. The CDR3 contains 17 residues. This CDR3 is CAISQGGDFWSNQPQHF. Written as DNA, the CDR3 is TGTGCCATCAGTCAAGGGGGGGACTTTTGGAGCAATCAGCCCCAGCATTTT.

This clonotype rates as medium-sized. This chain links TRBV7-2 with TRBJ1-1, with 9 bases fitting TRBD1. The CDR3 is 17 amino acids. J was trimmed by 4 bases and V by 3 bases; bases with no gene match: 12. Germline V CDR1 and CDR2: SGHTA, FQGNSA. CDR3 region: CASSFQRTGAGGTEAFF. In DNA form, the CDR3 reads TGTGCCAGCAGCTTTCAACGGACAGGGGCCGGGGGCACTGAAGCTTTCTTT.

The chain carries TRBV12-3 or TRBV12-4 and TRBJ2-1; D is ambiguous. V was pared by 0 bases and J by 11 bases, with 8 bases between. This CDR3 contains 12 residues. The CDR3 region is CASSLAYRQQFF. The CDR3 coding sequence is TGTGCCAGCAGTTTAGCCTATCGGCAGCAGTTCTTC.

This clonotype was recorded a few times. The V call is TRBV27, the J call TRBJ2-7, with 11 bases that match TRBD1. V shed 4 bases, J shed 7 bases, and the junction held 6 bases outside the gene matches. CDR1 and CDR2 (germline): MNHEY, SMNVEV (reference sequence). The CDR3 spans 14 residues. The CDR3 nucleotides are TGTGCCAGCAGTTCCCAGGACAGGGGGCATGAGCAGTACTTC. Amino acids: CASSSQDRGHEQYF.

The chain links TRBV5-1 to TRBJ1-1; 7 bases match TRBD1. Germline-derived CDR1 and CDR2 are SGHRS and YFSETQ. CDR3 length: 14 amino acids. With 4 bases clipped from V and 4 bases from J, the junction kept 7 bases outside the gene matches. The CDR3 spells CASSTGQEATEAFF. The CDR3 coding sequence is TGCGCCAGCAGCACTGGACAGGAGGCCACTGAAGCTTTCTTT.

This clonotype was seen more than once but under ten times. The chain has TRBV7-9 and TRBJ1-5, with D unclear. Germline CDR1 reads SEHNR; CDR2 reads FQNEAQ (reference sequence). The CDR3 spans 13 residues. Trimming stripped 4 bases from V and 8 bases from J, with 12 bases between. The CDR3 loop reads CASSSSVGKPQHF. For the CDR3, the DNA is TGTGCCAGCAGCTCGTCTGTTGGTAAGCCCCAGCATTTT.

The CDR3 DNA is TGCGCCAGCAGCCCACCAACAGGGAGCTCCTACGAGCAGTACTTC. This codes for CASSPPTGSSYEQYF. The rearrangement links TRBV4-1 to TRBJ2-7; the D gene is possibly TRBD1 (6 bases). Germline values: CDR1 MGHRA, CDR2 YSYEKL. V lost 4 bases and J 0 bases, leaving 13 bases between the germline ends. This CDR3 has 15 amino acids.

This clonotype showed up many times. The V and J genes are TRBV12-3 or TRBV12-4 and TRBJ2-7, with a tentative D call TRBD1 (8 bases). This CDR3 region has 14 residues. The V end lost 6 bases, the J end lost 6 bases, and 18 bases lay between the germline ends. This chain's CDR3 is CASRQTGGGAEQYF. Here the CDR3 DNA reads TGTGCCAGCAGACAAACAGGGGGAGGGGCCGAGCAGTACTTC.

This clonotype was seen a handful of times. The V and J genes are TRBV10-3 and TRBJ2-2; D possibly corresponds to TRBD1 (5 bases). This CDR3 has 15 amino acids. CDR1 and CDR2 from the germline V gene are ENHRY and SYGVKD. Trimming took 2 bases from V and 4 from J, leaving 11 bases between them. In DNA form, the CDR3 reads TGTGCCATCAGTGAGGGGGCTCGCGGCACCGGGGAGCTGTTTTTT. Its protein product is CAISEGARGTGELFF.

This chain links TRBV20-1 with TRBJ2-7; 7 bases agree with TRBD2. The germline V gene encodes CDR1 DFQATT and CDR2 SNEGSKA (reference sequence). The CDR3 contains 15 residues. The DNA of the CDR3 is TGCAGCGTCCCCCTCTTGGGGGGGGGTACCTACGAGCAGTACTTC. Protein: CSVPLLGGGTYEQYF.

The sample holds many counts of this clonotype. The chain uses TRBV5-4 and TRBJ2-1; D call uncertain. This CDR3 region has 14 residues. The V gene's germline CDR1 is SGHNT and CDR2 YYREEE (reference sequence). Trimming shortened V by 2 bases and J by 8 bases, and 14 bases separated the two germline ends. The CDR3 reads CASSFDAESHEQFF. The CDR3 DNA is TGTGCCAGCAGCTTTGATGCGGAAAGCCATGAGCAGTTCTTC.

The genes are TRBV6-2 or TRBV6-3 and TRBJ1-4; no reliable D call. The CDR3 is made up of 12 amino acids. CDR1 is MNHEY and CDR2 is SVGEGT in the germline V gene. V was shortened by 2 bases and J by 7 bases, with 5 bases between the two germline ends. The CDR3 bases are TGTGCCAGCAGTTACGGGCGTGAAAAACTGTTTTTT. It specifies CASSYGREKLFF.

This clonotype was detected only a few times. The V gene is TRBV20-1, the J gene TRBJ2-2, with D possibly matching TRBD1 (5 bases). V was shortened by 0 bases and J by 3 bases, with 11 bases between the two germline ends. CDR3 length: 15 amino acids. CDR1 is DFQATT and CDR2 is SNEGSKA in the germline V gene (reference sequence). The CDR3 reads CSARDAGPDTGELFF. In DNA form, the CDR3 reads TGCAGTGCTAGAGATGCAGGGCCGGACACCGGGGAGCTGTTTTTT.

The genes are TRBV27 and TRBJ2-2; 9 bases match TRBD1. Germline-derived CDR1 and CDR2 are MNHEY and SMNVEV (reference sequence). Germline trimming cut 3 bases from V and 5 bases from J; bases unmatched to any gene: 4. The CDR3 runs 15 residues. CDR3 nucleotides: TGTGCCAGCAGTTTCAACAGGGGGCTGACCGGGGAGCTGTTTTTT. The encoded protein is CASSFNRGLTGELFF.

This clonotype was seen at least ten times. The V call is TRBV3-1, the J call TRBJ1-1; D gene uncertain. The germline gives CDR1 LGHDT, CDR2 YNNKEL (reference sequence). The CDR3 has 12 amino acids. V was clipped by 5 bases and J by 6 bases, with 10 bases between them. CDR3 sequence: CASSYPDAEAFF. CDR3 in DNA: TGTGCCAGCAGCTACCCCGACGCTGAAGCTTTCTTT.

This clonotype appeared many times. The rearrangement uses TRBV7-2 and TRBJ2-7; D is uncertain. The CDR3 spans 14 residues. Trimming removed 0 bases at V and 7 bases at J, with 13 bases between. Germline V lookup: CDR1 SGHTA, CDR2 FQGNSA. In nucleotides, the CDR3 is TGTGCCAGCAGCTTAGCGGTTCACAAAGAGGAGCAGTACTTC. Its protein is CASSLAVHKEEQYF.

The chain is built from TRBV6-1 and TRBJ2-6; D gene unclear. CDR3 size: 15 residues. Between the trimmed V and J ends, which lost 10 bases and 0 bases, there was a span of 13 bases. CDR1 is MNHNS, CDR2 SASEGT, per germline. The chain's CDR3 is CATYRFSSGANVLTF. The CDR3 DNA reads as TGTGCCACCTACCGCTTCAGCTCTGGGGCCAACGTCCTGACTTTC.

The V and J genes are TRBV6-1 and TRBJ1-2; D might be TRBD1 (6 bases). Germline V gene lookup returns CDR1 MNHNS and CDR2 SASEGT. This CDR3 spans 13 amino acids. Trimming cost V 10 bases and J 13 bases, with 25 bases left between them. CDR3 residues: CATRRGGSGEPTF. For the CDR3, the DNA is TGTGCCACCAGGAGGGGGGGGAGCGGGGAGCCCACCTTC.